By sample share, the clone carrying this T cell receptor (beta chain) is medium-sized. The antigen is not known. Trimming shortened V by 2 bases and J by 6 bases, and 22 bases separated the two germline ends. There are 17 residues in the CDR3. Whole-study results and caveats: Tumor-infiltrating Treg TCR alpha and beta sequences overlapped most with tumor naive CD4+ T cells, then blood naive. Under 2% of tumor Treg sequences matched blood Tregs or memory cells. The TCR gene usage of tumor memory CD4+ T cells clustered together with blood and lymph node memory CD4+ cells and with lymph node naive CD4+ cells.

Memory CD4+ cells were defined as CD4+CD45RO+CD25-. The TRBV12-4/TRBJ1-2 clonotypes were amplified using barcode primers with ligated adaptors. One entry per CDR3 protein, called by TCRdb with MiXCR from the multiplex PCR reads. The data hold about 920 distinct CDR3 sequences, with over 5.5% observed a single time. The specimen sequenced was memory CD4+ T cells sorted from blood. The subset was: memory CD4+ T cells, CD4+CD45RO+CD25-. The V and J genes are TRBV12-3 or TRBV12-4 and TRBJ1-2; D uncertain. This clonotype was sampled from a female donor with breast cancer. The CDR3 sequence: CASSLSRWHLRVDGYTF. CDR3 DNA: TGTGCCAGCAGTTTATCCCGTTGGCATCTAAGGGTGGATGGCTACACCTTC.